The clone carrying this T cell receptor (beta chain) showed up just a few times. Some clones are missing from TCRdb's copy, which holds only in-frame ones; the method was immunoSEQ multiplex PCR. Seen here are more than 200,000 clones, just over 70% observed once, and the top ten hold 5.9%. This sample was included in a study of cytotoxic CD8 clonotypes in ibrutinib-treated CLL. Sequences were derived from PBMCs, sampled after 12 months of ibrutinib treatment. The sequence came from a human donor with chronic lymphocytic leukemia.

CDR3 sequence (DNA): TGTGCCAGCAGAACCGGAGGGGGTGGCTATGGCTACACCTTC. Translated: CASRTGGGGYGYTF. The rearrangement joins TRBV27 to TRBJ1-2, with D perhaps TRBD1 (6 bases). Trimming took 6 bases from V and 4 from J, leaving 15 bases between them. Germline V CDR1 and CDR2: MNHEY, SMNVEV (reference sequence). The CDR3 is 14 residues long.